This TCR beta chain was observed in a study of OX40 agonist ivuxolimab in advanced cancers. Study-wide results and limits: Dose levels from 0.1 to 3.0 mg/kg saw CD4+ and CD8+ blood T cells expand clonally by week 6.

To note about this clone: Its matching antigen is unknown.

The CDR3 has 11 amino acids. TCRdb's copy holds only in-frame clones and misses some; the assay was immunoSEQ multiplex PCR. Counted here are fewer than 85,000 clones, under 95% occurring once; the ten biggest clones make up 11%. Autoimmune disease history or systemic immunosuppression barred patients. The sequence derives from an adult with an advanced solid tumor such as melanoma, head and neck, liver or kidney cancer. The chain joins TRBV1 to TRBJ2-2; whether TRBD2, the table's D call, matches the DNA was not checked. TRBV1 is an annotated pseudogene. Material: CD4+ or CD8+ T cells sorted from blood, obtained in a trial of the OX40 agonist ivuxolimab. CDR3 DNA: TGCACCAGCAGCCAAGATAAGGAGCTGTTTTTT. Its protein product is CTSSQDKELFF.